A single sample is the source of the 30 T cell receptor beta chains below, sequenced in a study of blood T cell repertoires in COVID-19 (TCRdb year 2020). Library preparation employed the immunoSEQ multiplex PCR assay. TCRdb re-hosts the immuneACCESS table, in-frame sequences only. Its copies lack some clones; in the studies checked, an unresolved V gene accounts for under half of them, and the cause for the rest is not known. This sample lists 350,000 to 400,000 clones; 70% to 90% were detected once. Clones ranked in the top ten supply around 3% of the sample. The sequencing input was peripheral blood. Receptors were obtained from a woman in her twenties or thirties with COVID-19, enrolled during active disease.

The chain employs TRBV15 and TRBJ1-4; 7 bases are shared with TRBD1. This CDR3 comprises 15 residues. The trim removed 5 bases at V and 4 bases at J, leaving 7 bases unmatched. CDR1 and CDR2 from the germline V gene are LNHNV and YYDKDF (reference sequence). CDR3: CATSPRTGRNEKLFF. Written as DNA, the CDR3 is TGTGCCACCAGCCCCCGGACAGGTCGTAATGAAAAACTGTTTTTT.

The chain combines TRBV24-1 with TRBJ1-5; D might be TRBD1 (6 bases). From germline, CDR1 is KGHDR and CDR2 SFDVKD. The CDR3 is 17 residues long. Trimming left V 3 bases short and J 6 bases short, with 20 bases between. Here the CDR3 reads CATSDTPQQGRSQPQHF. CDR3 DNA sequence: TGTGCCACCAGTGATACCCCCCAACAGGGAAGGAGTCAGCCCCAGCATTTT.

The count of this clone is one. The J gene is TRBJ2-1, the V gene TRBV27; the D gene is possibly TRBD1 (6 bases). Trimming took off 0 bases at V and 5 bases at J, with 14 bases between the two ends. This CDR3 has 16 residues. The germline V gene has CDR1 MNHEY and CDR2 SMNVEV (reference sequence). CDR3 amino acids: CASSLSGAGVNNEQFF. For the CDR3, the DNA is TGTGCCAGCAGTTTATCGGGGGCTGGGGTGAACAATGAGCAGTTCTTC.

The gene calls are TRBV6-6 and TRBJ1-4; 7 bases align to TRBD1. The germline gives CDR1 MNHNY, CDR2 SVGAGI (reference sequence). The length of the CDR3 is 14 residues. V was pared by 6 bases and J by 6 bases, with 7 bases of the junction left unmatched. The CDR3: CASRFFGTDEKLFF. CDR3 coding DNA: TGTGCCAGCAGGTTCTTCGGGACAGATGAAAAACTGTTTTTT.

This chain connects TRBV4-2 to TRBJ2-7; no clear D. The germline CDR1 and CDR2 sequences are LGHNA and YNFKEQ. This CDR3 has 12 residues. V lost 5 bases to trimming and J lost 3 bases, with 8 bases between them. Here the CDR3 reads CASSSRSYEQYF. The CDR3 nucleotides read TGTGCCAGCAGCTCGCGAAGCTACGAGCAGTACTTC.

This sequence joins TRBV7-2 and TRBJ1-5, with 9 bases fitting TRBD1. Germline V gives CDR1 SGHTA, CDR2 FQGNSA. V trimming: 1 base; J trimming: 6 bases; junction bases outside the gene matches: 7. The CDR3 sequence is 16 residues long. CDR3 in amino acids: CASSLVGQGGGQPQHF. The CDR3 coding sequence is TGTGCCAGCAGCTTAGTGGGACAGGGCGGGGGTCAGCCCCAGCATTTT.

This clone was observed once. The chain joins TRBV7-2 to TRBJ1-5, with a possible D match to TRBD1 (6 bases). Trimming removed 5 bases at V and 0 bases at J, with 17 bases between. Looked up from germline, CDR1 is SGHTA and CDR2 is FQGNSA. The CDR3 is 17 residues long. This CDR3 is CASSLFTGRYSNQPQHF. In nucleotides, the CDR3 is TGTGCCAGCAGCCTATTTACAGGGAGATATAGCAATCAGCCCCAGCATTTT.

This chain links TRBV2 with TRBJ2-5; TRBD2 aligns across 7 bases. V lost 11 bases, J lost 1 base, and 7 bases stayed unmatched. This CDR3 region has 13 residues. CDR1 is SNHLY and CDR2 is FYNNEI in the germline V gene. The DNA of the CDR3 is TGTGCCTCAATTGGACTAGGCCAAGAGACCCAGTACTTC. This translates into CASIGLGQETQYF.

The V gene is TRBV7-2, the J gene TRBJ2-3, with 7 bases fitting TRBD2. The V and J ends lost 6 bases and 1 base, in that order; junction bases with no gene match: 7. In germline, CDR1 is SGHTA, CDR2 FQGNSA. This CDR3 has 15 residues. The CDR3 sequence is CASSPRGGGTDTQYF. CDR3 bases: TGTGCCAGCAGTCCGAGGGGAGGGGGCACAGATACGCAGTATTTT. The full variable domain, its missing parts supplied by reference TRBV7-2 and TRBJ2-3, is GAGVSQSPSNKVTEKGKDVELRCDPISGHTALYWYRQSLGQGLEFLIYFQGNSAPDKSGLPSDRFSAERTGGSVSTLTIQRTQQEDSAVYLCASSPRGGGTDTQYFGPGTRLTVL.

This chain connects TRBV11-3 to TRBJ2-1, with a possible D match to TRBD1 (8 bases). Trimming stripped 4 bases from V and 5 bases from J, with 12 bases between. Germline CDR1 SGHNT, CDR2 YENEEA. The CDR3 extends over 14 amino acids. The CDR3 DNA reads as TGTGCCAGCAGCTACAGGGGGGGGGACAATGAGCAGTTCTTC. This sequence encodes CASSYRGGDNEQFF.

The gene calls are TRBV19 and TRBJ2-2; weak D call: TRBD1 (6 bases). Germline-derived CDR1 and CDR2 are LNHDA and SQIVND (reference sequence). Trimming removed 5 bases at V and 6 bases at J, with 19 bases between. This CDR3 region has 16 residues. CDR3 in DNA: TGTGCCAGTAGTTGGGGGCCACCCCCCTCGTCCGGGGAGCTGTTTTTT. This codes for CASSWGPPPSSGELFF.

The chain recombines TRBV6-2 or TRBV6-3 with TRBJ2-2, with a tentative D call TRBD2 (6 bases). Germline CDR1 and CDR2: MNHEY and SVGEGT. The CDR3 has 15 residues. V lost 4 bases and J lost 4, with 13 bases in between. As DNA, the CDR3 is TGTGCCAGCAGTTTCGGGACTTACCTCACCGGGGAGCTGTTTTTT. Translating it yields CASSFGTYLTGELFF.

This clone was recorded once. The chain couples TRBV19 to TRBJ1-2; 8 positions match TRBD1. Germline values: CDR1 LNHDA, CDR2 SQIVND (reference sequence). The CDR3 loop spans 15 amino acids. V lost 5 bases, J lost 4 bases, and 9 bases stayed unmatched. CDR3 in amino acids: CASSSNSGGFYGYTF. The CDR3 region has the DNA TGTGCCAGTAGTTCCAACTCAGGGGGCTTCTATGGCTACACCTTC.

The chain employs TRBV5-6 and TRBJ1-1, with unresolved D. CDR3 size: 14 residues. The V end was cut by 5 bases, the J end by 3 bases, with 14 bases between. Germline V gives CDR1 SGHDT, CDR2 YYEEEE. The CDR3 region has the DNA TGTGCCAGCAGTTACCGGTCCGGGGACACTGAAGCTTTCTTT. Translating gives CASSYRSGDTEAFF.

This chain connects TRBV9 to TRBJ2-6; the D gene is possibly TRBD1 (5 bases). Germline V gene data show CDR1 as SGDLS and CDR2 as YYNGEE. This CDR3 region has 15 residues. Trimming removed 3 bases from V and 2 bases from J, with 9 bases in between. For the CDR3, the DNA is TGTGCCAGCAGCGGGACAATGCCTGGGGCCAACGTCCTGACTTTC. Amino acids: CASSGTMPGANVLTF.

This sequence joins TRBV19 and TRBJ2-6; 10 bases line up with TRBD2. The CDR3 covers 18 residues. J lost 1 base, V lost 5 bases, and 8 bases had no gene match. Germline lookup yields CDR1 LNHDA and CDR2 SQIVND (reference sequence). Here the CDR3 reads CASSRLAGGESGANVLTF. DNA for the CDR3: TGTGCCAGTAGTCGGTTAGCGGGAGGCGAGTCTGGGGCCAACGTCCTGACTTTC.

The chain is built from TRBV7-9 and TRBJ2-7; D is unclear. This CDR3 spans 11 amino acids. Germline CDR1 is SEHNR and CDR2 is FQNEAQ (reference sequence). V gave up 3 bases and J gave up 5 bases, with 5 bases separating them. The CDR3 region is CASSFHDEQYF. CDR3 in DNA: TGTGCCAGCAGCTTCCATGACGAGCAGTACTTC.

CDR3 region: CASSYYASGTGELFF. The CDR3 nucleotides read TGTGCCAGCAGTTATTATGCTAGCGGGACCGGGGAGCTGTTTTTT. The rearrangement joins TRBV6-2 or TRBV6-3 to TRBJ2-2; 8 bases map to TRBD2. The CDR3 spans 15 residues. V shed 3 bases, J shed 5 bases, and the junction held 5 bases outside the gene matches. CDR1 and CDR2 from the germline V gene are MNHEY and SVGEGT.

The J gene is TRBJ1-1, the V gene TRBV2; D uncertain. Trimming pared 4 bases from V and 7 bases from J, leaving 4 bases between. Per the germline V gene, CDR1 is SNHLY and CDR2 is FYNNEI. The CDR3 runs to 10 residues. The CDR3 reads CASSGVEAFF. CDR3 DNA: TGTGCCAGCAGTGGCGTTGAAGCTTTCTTT.

This chain connects TRBV12-3 or TRBV12-4 to TRBJ2-6, with D uncertain. This CDR3 has 13 amino acids. V lost 5 bases, J lost 3 bases, and 5 bases lay in between. This CDR3 reads CASSTGGANVLTF. CDR3 nucleotide sequence: TGTGCCAGCAGTACTGGTGGGGCCAACGTCCTGACTTTC.

This clone was detected only once. The chain uses TRBV6-5 and TRBJ2-3; 14 positions agree with TRBD2. V trimming: 3 bases; J trimming: 4 bases; junction bases outside the gene matches: 3. From germline, CDR1 is MNHEY and CDR2 SVGAGI. The CDR3 runs 16 residues. CDR3 residues: CASSYVTSGGADTQYF. For the CDR3, the DNA is TGTGCCAGCAGTTATGTGACTAGCGGGGGGGCAGATACGCAGTATTTT.

CDR3 coding DNA: TGTGCCAGCAGCTTGGATGGGCAGGGGGATTCACCCCTCCACTTT. Protein product: CASSLDGQGDSPLHF. The V call is TRBV5-5, the J call TRBJ1-6; 7 nucleotides align to TRBD1. The germline V gene encodes CDR1 SGHKS and CDR2 YYEKEE (reference sequence). The CDR3 runs 15 residues. J was trimmed by 8 bases and V by 0 bases; bases with no gene match: 5.

The chain recombines TRBV5-4 with TRBJ2-2; D remains ambiguous. Germline V lookup: CDR1 SGHNT, CDR2 YYREEE (reference sequence). V dropped 7 bases and J dropped 0 bases, with 7 bases sitting between them. The CDR3 covers 13 residues. The CDR3 loop reads CASYVANTGELFF. The CDR3 nucleotides read TGTGCCAGCTATGTCGCGAACACCGGGGAGCTGTTTTTT.

The chain employs TRBV25-1 and TRBJ2-1; D is unclear. The germline V gene encodes CDR1 MGHDK and CDR2 SYGVNS. CDR3 length: 14 amino acids. V gave up 1 base and J gave up 0 bases, with 4 bases separating them. Here the CDR3 reads CASSEWSSYNEQFF. CDR3 nucleotide sequence: TGTGCCAGCAGTGAATGGAGCTCCTACAATGAGCAGTTCTTC.

The rearrangement uses TRBV12-1 and TRBJ1-5; no DNA check was done on the table's D call, TRBD1. TRBV12-1 constitutes a pseudogene. The CDR3 runs 17 residues. The CDR3 spells CAPRTETGGLPNQPQHF. The DNA for the CDR3 is TGTGCTCCAAGGACCGAGACAGGGGGCCTCCCCAATCAGCCCCAGCATTTT.

V and J are TRBV7-2 and TRBJ2-5; TRBD2 aligns across 10 bases. The CDR3 length is 15 residues. J was trimmed by 5 bases and V by 5 bases; bases with no gene match: 8. CDR1 SGHTA and CDR2 FQGNSA come from the germline V gene. CDR3 loop: CASSPGLALRETQYF. In nucleotides, the CDR3 is TGTGCCAGCAGCCCGGGACTAGCGTTGAGGGAGACCCAGTACTTC.

The chain combines TRBV5-4 with TRBJ2-1; 11 bases line up with TRBD2. This CDR3 is built from 19 residues. The V and J ends lost 0 bases and 3 bases, in that order; junction bases with no gene match: 11. Germline loops: CDR1 SGHNT, CDR2 YYREEE (reference sequence). The CDR3 bases are TGTGCCAGCAGCTTGGGGGGTAGCGGGAGGGCCCGCAACTACAATGAGCAGTTCTTC. Translated: CASSLGGSGRARNYNEQFF.

The gene calls are TRBV5-4 and TRBJ2-3; 10 bases match TRBD2. CDR1 is SGHNT, CDR2 YYREEE, per germline (reference sequence). V lost 0 bases to trimming and J lost 2 bases; unmatched junction nucleotides: 3. This CDR3 region has 16 residues. CDR3 coding DNA: TGTGCCAGCAGCTTGGATAGCGGGAGGTACACAGATACGCAGTATTTT. This translates into CASSLDSGRYTDTQYF.

The gene calls are TRBV7-9 and TRBJ2-5; weak D call: TRBD1 (5 bases). Looked up from germline, CDR1 is SEHNR and CDR2 is FQNEAQ (reference sequence). The V gene lost 1 base and the J gene lost 5 bases, with 20 bases spanning the gap. The CDR3 totals 17 residues. The CDR3 DNA is TGTGCCAGCAGCTTAGGGGGCGCCGTCATGACGGTTGAGACCCAGTACTTC. Translation gives CASSLGGAVMTVETQYF.

CDR3 nucleotides: TGTGCCAGCCGGGAGGCAGATACGCAGTATTTT. Translating gives CASREADTQYF. The J gene is TRBJ2-3, the V gene TRBV28; 7 bases are shared with TRBD2. Germline V gene sequence: CDR1 MDHEN, CDR2 SYDVKM. The CDR3 runs 11 residues. Trimming took 8 bases from V and 4 from J; bases not matched to a gene: 0.